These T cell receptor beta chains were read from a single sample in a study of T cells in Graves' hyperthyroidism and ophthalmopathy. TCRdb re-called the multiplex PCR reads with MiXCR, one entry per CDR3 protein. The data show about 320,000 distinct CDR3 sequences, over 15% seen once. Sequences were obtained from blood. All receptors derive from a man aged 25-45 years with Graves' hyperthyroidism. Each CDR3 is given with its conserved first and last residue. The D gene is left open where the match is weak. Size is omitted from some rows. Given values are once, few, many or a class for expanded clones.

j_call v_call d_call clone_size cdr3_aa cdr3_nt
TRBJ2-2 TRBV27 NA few CASSLDSFTGELFF TGTGCCAGCAGCCTAGACAGTTTCACCGGGGAGCTGTTTTTT
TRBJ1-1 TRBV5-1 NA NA CASSLAGWGTEAFF TGCGCCAGCAGCTTGGCAGGGTGGGGGACTGAAGCTTTCTTT
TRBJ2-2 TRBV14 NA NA CASGVTEYTGELFF TGTGCCAGCGGAGTGACGGAGTACACCGGGGAGCTGTTTTTT
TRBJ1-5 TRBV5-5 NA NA CASSRGGGASNQPQHF TGTGCCAGCAGTCGAGGGGGAGGGGCGAGCAATCAGCCCCAGCATTTT
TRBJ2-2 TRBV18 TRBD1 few CASSPFGQGAGELFF TGTGCCAGCTCACCATTCGGACAGGGGGCCGGGGAGCTGTTTTTT
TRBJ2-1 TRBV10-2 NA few CASSESQAEEQFF TGCGCCAGCAGTGAGTCTCAAGCGGAGGAGCAGTTCTTC
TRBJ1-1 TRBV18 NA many CASSLFSWNTEAFF TGTGCCAGCTCACTTTTCTCCTGGAACACTGAAGCTTTCTTT
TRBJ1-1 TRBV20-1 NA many CSKDSTEAFF TGCAGCAAAGATAGCACTGAAGCTTTCTTT
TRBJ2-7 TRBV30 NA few CAWSVSGFSYEQYF TGTGCCTGGAGTGTTTCCGGGTTCTCCTACGAGCAGTACTTC
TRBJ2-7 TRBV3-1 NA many CASSQTGGLSYEQYF TGTGCCAGCAGCCAAACCGGGGGCCTCTCCTACGAGCAGTACTTC
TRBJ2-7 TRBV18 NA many CASSPGGGLSYEQYF TGTGCCAGCTCACCAGGCGGCGGCCTCTCCTACGAGCAGTACTTC
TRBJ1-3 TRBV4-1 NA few CASSHHRAGNTIYF TGCGCCAGCAGCCACCACAGGGCTGGAAACACCATATATTTT
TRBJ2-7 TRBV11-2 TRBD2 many CASSLRGGGTYEQYF TGTGCCAGCAGCTTAAGGGGCGGGGGAACCTACGAGCAGTACTTC
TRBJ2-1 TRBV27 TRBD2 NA CASSPTLTSGRWHEQFF TGTGCCAGCAGTCCTACCCTAACTAGCGGGAGATGGCATGAGCAGTTCTTC
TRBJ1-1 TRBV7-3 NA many CASSLNRNTEAFF TGTGCCAGCTCACTAAACAGGAACACTGAAGCTTTCTTT
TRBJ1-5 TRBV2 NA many CASSPGLEGNQPQHF TGTGCCAGCAGTCCAGGGCTTGAGGGCAATCAGCCCCAGCATTTT
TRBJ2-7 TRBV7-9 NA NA CASSFAGGGRLGSYEQYF TGTGCCAGCAGCTTCGCTGGGGGCGGTCGGCTCGGATCCTACGAGCAGTACTTC
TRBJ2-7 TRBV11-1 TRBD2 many CASSSGLAGYEQYF TGTGCCAGCAGCTCAGGACTAGCGGGCTACGAGCAGTACTTC
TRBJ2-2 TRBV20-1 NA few CSARGAGELFF TGCAGTGCTAGGGGGGCCGGGGAGCTGTTTTTT
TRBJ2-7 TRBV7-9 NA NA CASSRTTPYEQYF TGTGCCAGCAGTCGGACTACGCCCTACGAGCAGTACTTC
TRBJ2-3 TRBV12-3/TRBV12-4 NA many CASSLATDTQYF TGTGCCAGCAGCTTAGCCACAGATACGCAGTATTTT
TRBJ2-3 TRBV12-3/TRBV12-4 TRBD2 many CASSLLAGGYDTQYF TGTGCCAGCAGTCTCCTAGCGGGAGGGTACGATACGCAGTATTTT
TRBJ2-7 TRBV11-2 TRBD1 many CASSSDRGGQEQYF TGTGCCAGCAGCTCAGACAGGGGCGGGCAGGAGCAGTACTTC
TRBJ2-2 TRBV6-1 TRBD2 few CASTTLAGTGELFF TGTGCCAGCACCACCCTAGCGGGTACCGGGGAGCTGTTTTTT
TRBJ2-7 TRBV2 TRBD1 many CASSEQWDSTYEQYF TGTGCCAGCAGTGAACAATGGGACAGTACCTACGAGCAGTACTTC
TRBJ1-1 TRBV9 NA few CASSVGVGEGEAFF TGTGCCAGCAGCGTAGGTGTAGGTGAAGGTGAAGCTTTCTTT